This is a list of T cell receptor beta chains from one sample in a study of blood T cell repertoires in COVID-19. Produced via immunoSEQ multiplex PCR; TCRdb's table is partial and in-frame only. This sample has 150,000 to 200,000 clones, with 80% to 90% found just once. Sequences were obtained from peripheral blood. These receptors were obtained from a man aged 18 to 35 who had recovered from COVID-19. Each CDR3 is given with its conserved first and last residue. A D gene is named only where the DNA matches it firmly. A clone size is listed for some rows: how often the clone was seen (once, few, many), or a class if it is expanded.

length | size | J | D | V | CDR3 | DNA
13 | NA | TRBJ1-1 | NA | TRBV5-1 | CASHRDLGTEAFF | TGCGCCAGCCACAGGGACCTGGGCACTGAAGCTTTCTTT
15 | NA | TRBJ2-2 | NA | TRBV28 | CASSLPSGVGGELFF | TGTGCCAGCAGTTTACCGTCCGGAGTCGGCGGGGAGCTGTTTTTT
14 | NA | TRBJ1-5 | NA | TRBV11-2 | CASSLWTGGQPQHF | TGTGCCAGCAGCCTCTGGACGGGAGGACAGCCCCAGCATTTT
18 | NA | TRBJ2-2 | NA | TRBV2 | CASKRAAPASLNTGELFF | TGTGCCAGCAAGCGGGCAGCACCAGCATCACTGAACACCGGGGAGCTGTTTTTT
16 | NA | TRBJ1-3 | TRBD1 | TRBV5-1 | CASSGGQGAPGNTIYF | TGCGCCAGCAGCGGCGGACAGGGGGCGCCTGGAAACACCATATATTTT
14 | NA | TRBJ2-7 | TRBD1 | TRBV18 | CASSRTGISTEQYF | TGTGCCAGCTCAAGGACAGGGATCTCGACCGAGCAGTACTTC
15 | NA | TRBJ2-1 | TRBD2 | TRBV6-4 | CASSASGRSYNEQFF | TGTGCCAGCTCGGCTAGCGGACGCTCCTACAATGAGCAGTTCTTC
13 | NA | TRBJ2-1 | NA | TRBV7-2 | CASSSNSPNEQFF | TGTGCCAGCAGCTCCAATTCCCCCAATGAGCAGTTCTTC
12 | NA | TRBJ1-4 | NA | TRBV19 | CATPAGHEKLFF | TGTGCCACCCCGGCAGGGCACGAAAAACTGTTTTTT
14 | NA | TRBJ1-2 | NA | TRBV28 | CASSLLAHNYGYTF | TGTGCCAGCAGTTTATTAGCCCACAACTATGGCTACACCTTC
15 | NA | TRBJ2-5 | NA | TRBV28 | CASNLPGREQETQYF | TGTGCCAGCAATTTACCGGGACGGGAGCAAGAGACCCAGTACTTC
21 | NA | TRBJ2-1 | TRBD2 | TRBV6-2/TRBV6-3 | CASSYPEIASGRAVSYNEQFF | TGTGCCAGCAGTTACCCAGAGATTGCTAGCGGGAGGGCTGTCTCCTACAATGAGCAGTTCTTC
14 | few | TRBJ2-1 | NA | TRBV7-9 | CASSFGGVGNEQFF | TGTGCCAGCAGCTTCGGAGGGGTCGGGAATGAGCAGTTCTTC
14 | NA | TRBJ2-1 | NA | TRBV29-1 | CSVEQGLSYNEQFF | TGCAGCGTTGAACAGGGGCTTTCCTACAATGAGCAGTTCTTC
13 | few | TRBJ1-1 | NA | TRBV3-1/TRBV3-2 | CASSQVGGTEAFF | TGTGCCAGCAGCCAAGTGGGGGGCACTGAAGCTTTCTTT
11 | once | TRBJ2-1 | NA | TRBV7-2 | CASSLHYEQFF | TGTGCCAGCAGCTTACACTATGAGCAGTTCTTC
14 | NA | TRBJ2-5 | TRBD1 | TRBV5-4 | CASSLGQGQETQYF | TGTGCCAGCAGCCTCGGACAGGGTCAAGAGACCCAGTACTTC
15 | NA | TRBJ1-5 | NA | TRBV6-5 | CASSPGGGGNQPQHF | TGTGCCAGCAGCCCCGGTGGGGGGGGTAATCAGCCCCAGCATTTT
13 | NA | TRBJ2-5 | NA | TRBV5-8 | CASSLAPRGSQYF | TGTGCCAGCAGCTTGGCACCCCGAGGGAGCCAGTACTTC
16 | NA | TRBJ1-6 | NA | TRBV28 | CASRYPSGGGNSPLHF | TGTGCCAGCAGGTACCCCTCTGGGGGAGGTAATTCACCCCTCCACTTT
17 | once | TRBJ1-2 | TRBD1 | TRBV19 | CASNYFGTGTSGYGYTF | TGTGCCAGTAATTATTTTGGGACAGGGACCAGTGGGTATGGCTACACCTTC
14 | NA | TRBJ1-2 | TRBD1 | TRBV5-1 | CASSPGTGEHGYTF | TGCGCCAGCAGCCCAGGGACAGGGGAACATGGCTACACCTTC
15 | NA | TRBJ2-5 | TRBD2 | TRBV7-3 | CASSLGTSGQETQYF | TGTGCCAGCAGCCTCGGGACTAGCGGGCAAGAGACCCAGTACTTC
11 | NA | TRBJ2-7 | NA | TRBV6-5 | CASSSNYEQYF | TGTGCCAGCAGTTCCAACTACGAGCAGTACTTC
12 | once | TRBJ1-6 | NA | TRBV4-3 | CASSQRSGPLHF | TGCGCCAGCAGCCAGCGGTCGGGACCCCTCCACTTT
13 | once | TRBJ2-7 | NA | TRBV27 | CASSWGRTYEQYF | TGTGCCAGCAGTTGGGGCCGTACCTACGAGCAGTACTTC
15 | NA | TRBJ1-1 | NA | TRBV5-1 | CASSLEGAPGTEAFF | TGCGCCAGCAGCTTGGAGGGAGCCCCGGGCACTGAAGCTTTCTTT
15 | NA | TRBJ2-2 | TRBD1 | TRBV7-8 | CASRTGTGDTGELFF | TGTGCCAGCAGGACCGGGACAGGGGACACCGGGGAGCTGTTTTTT
17 | NA | TRBJ2-1 | TRBD2 | TRBV14 | CASSQESRGRAINEQFF | TGTGCCAGCAGCCAAGAGTCCCGCGGGAGGGCCATCAATGAGCAGTTCTTC
17 | NA | TRBJ1-1 | TRBD1 | TRBV5-6 | CASSLRGTGRANTEAFF | TGTGCCAGCAGCTTGAGGGGGACAGGGAGGGCGAACACTGAAGCTTTCTTT
17 | NA | TRBJ2-7 | NA | TRBV5-4 | CASSLFSSVLSSYEQYF | TGTGCCAGCAGCTTGTTCTCGTCTGTGCTCAGCTCCTACGAGCAGTACTTC
13 | NA | TRBJ2-7 | TRBD1 | TRBV7-9 | CASSSGTGEWKYF | TGTGCCAGCAGCTCCGGGACAGGGGAGTGGAAGTACTTC
15 | NA | TRBJ2-3 | TRBD2 | TRBV9 | CASTLTSGSTDTQYF | TGTGCCAGCACTCTGACTAGCGGGAGTACAGATACGCAGTATTTT
13 | NA | TRBJ2-7 | NA | TRBV6-2/TRBV6-3 | CASSYLVAYEQYF | TGTGCCAGCAGTTACCTAGTAGCGTACGAGCAGTACTTC
12 | NA | TRBJ1-1 | NA | TRBV18 | CASSEGGARAFF | TGTGCCAGCTCCGAAGGGGGGGCCCGGGCTTTCTTT
17 | NA | TRBJ1-3 | NA | TRBV9 | CASSVGVEPRSGNTIYF | TGTGCCAGCAGCGTAGGCGTCGAACCTCGCTCTGGAAACACCATATATTTT
15 | NA | TRBJ1-6 | NA | TRBV2 | CASSGAVTYNSPLHF | TGTGCCAGCAGTGGAGCCGTAACCTATAATTCACCCCTCCACTTT
15 | NA | TRBJ2-4 | TRBD1 | TRBV13 | CASSRQGLAKNIQYF | TGTGCCAGCAGCCGACAGGGCTTAGCCAAAAACATTCAGTACTTC
13 | once | TRBJ1-5 | NA | TRBV5-4 | CASSSGSNQPQHF | TGTGCCAGCAGCTCAGGGAGCAATCAGCCCCAGCATTTT
15 | NA | TRBJ1-2 | NA | TRBV6-5 | CASSYSLGALYGYTF | TGTGCCAGCAGTTACTCTCTAGGGGCCCTCTATGGCTACACCTTC
12 | NA | TRBJ2-7 | NA | TRBV9 | CASSVDGYEQYF | TGTGCCAGCAGCGTAGACGGCTACGAGCAGTACTTC
15 | NA | TRBJ2-3 | TRBD2 | TRBV6-2/TRBV6-3 | CASSRLAGVADTQYF | TGTGCCAGCAGTAGACTAGCGGGAGTGGCAGATACGCAGTATTTT
14 | NA | TRBJ2-7 | TRBD2 | TRBV6-5 | CASKVERGPYEQYF | TGTGCCAGCAAAGTAGAGCGGGGGCCCTACGAGCAGTACTTC
15 | NA | TRBJ2-6 | NA | TRBV9 | CASSPPQSGANVLTF | TGTGCCAGCAGCCCCCCACAGTCTGGGGCCAACGTCCTGACTTTC
13 | NA | TRBJ2-5 | TRBD1 | TRBV11-2 | CASARWTGETQYF | TGTGCCAGCGCCCGATGGACAGGAGAGACCCAGTACTTC
14 | NA | TRBJ2-7 | TRBD1 | TRBV7-2 | CASSFRQGAGEQYF | TGTGCCAGCAGCTTCCGGCAGGGGGCTGGCGAGCAGTACTTC
14 | few | TRBJ2-1 | TRBD2 | TRBV19 | CASKVLAGGNEQFF | TGTGCCAGTAAGGTCCTAGCGGGAGGCAATGAGCAGTTCTTC
15 | NA | TRBJ2-3 | TRBD2 | TRBV7-9 | CASSHVAGETDTQYF | TGTGCCAGCAGCCACGTAGCGGGAGAGACAGATACGCAGTATTTT
15 | NA | TRBJ2-1 | TRBD1 | TRBV4-2 | CASSQDGQGYNEQFF | TGTGCCAGCAGCCAAGATGGACAGGGGTACAATGAGCAGTTCTTC
11 | few | TRBJ1-2 | NA | TRBV3-1/TRBV3-2 | CASSSRVGYTF | TGTGCCAGCAGCTCCAGGGTTGGCTACACCTTC
15 | NA | TRBJ2-5 | NA | TRBV15 | CATSTTRGFQETQYF | TGTGCCACCAGCACCACTCGGGGGTTCCAAGAGACCCAGTACTTC
16 | once | TRBJ2-1 | TRBD1 | TRBV27 | CASSLRGQGSYNEQFF | TGTGCCAGCAGTTTAAGGGGACAGGGCTCCTACAATGAGCAGTTCTTC
14 | NA | TRBJ1-1 | NA | TRBV9 | CASSAIRGNTEAFF | TGTGCCAGCAGCGCTATCAGGGGGAACACTGAAGCTTTCTTT
19 | NA | TRBJ2-4 | NA | TRBV27 | CASSLSPVGGNLAKNIQYF | TGTGCCAGCAGTTTATCACCCGTCGGGGGAAACTTAGCCAAAAACATTCAGTACTTC
15 | NA | TRBJ2-7 | TRBD1 | TRBV14 | CASSHGYTGGYEQYF | TGTGCCAGCAGCCACGGTTATACAGGGGGCTACGAGCAGTACTTC
14 | NA | TRBJ2-5 | NA | TRBV11-2 | CASSSRPPGETQYF | TGTGCCAGCAGCTCCCGACCCCCAGGCGAGACCCAGTACTTC
14 | NA | TRBJ1-2 | NA | TRBV4-1 | CASSQKGLSYGYTF | TGCGCCAGCAGCCAAAAGGGGCTGAGCTATGGCTACACCTTC
15 | NA | TRBJ2-1 | TRBD2 | TRBV4-1 | CASSQVTAGYNEQFF | TGCGCCAGCAGCCAAGTAACAGCGGGGTACAATGAGCAGTTCTTC